These 10 T cell receptor beta chains originate from one sample sequenced in a study of cytomegalovirus exposure and HLA in healthy donors. The PCR was carried out with 60 Vbeta primers and 13 Jbeta primers. Sequencing was performed with immunoSEQ multiplex PCR; in TCRdb, only in-frame clones are kept and a portion is missing. Recorded here are under 40,000 clones; the top ten clones represent around 4.7%. Sequences were obtained from PBMCs. These receptors came from a female donor in good health and CMV-seronegative.

This chain uses TRBV7-9 with TRBJ2-1; 11 bases are a match to TRBD2. Germline CDR1 is SEHNR and CDR2 is FQNEAQ (reference sequence). Trimming cost V 4 bases and J 10 bases; bases outside gene matches: 12. This CDR3 comprises 16 residues. This CDR3 is CASSSPGSGGAREQFF. For the CDR3, the DNA is TGTGCCAGCAGCTCCCCCGGTAGCGGGGGGGCCCGAGAGCAGTTCTTC.

The chain carries TRBV6-1 and TRBJ1-2; perhaps TRBD1 as D (5 bases). Per the germline V gene, CDR1 is MNHNS and CDR2 is SASEGT. CDR3 length: 13 residues. The V gene lost 5 bases and the J gene lost 8 bases, with 15 bases spanning the gap. This CDR3 reads CASSRLGEGGYTF. The DNA of the CDR3 is TGTGCCAGCAGTAGGTTAGGGGAAGGCGGCTACACCTTC.

This rearrangement joins TRBV19 to TRBJ2-7; 7 positions match TRBD1. CDR3 size: 14 residues. The germline V gene encodes CDR1 LNHDA and CDR2 SQIVND (reference sequence). V lost 4 bases and J lost 4; bases outside the gene matches: 7. DNA of the CDR3: TGTGCCAGTAGTAGACCGGGACAGATATACGAGCAGTACTTC. Encoded protein: CASSRPGQIYEQYF.

The V and J genes are TRBV4-3 and TRBJ2-3; D might be TRBD2 (7 bases). Trimming pared 2 bases from V and 6 bases from J, leaving 15 bases between. The CDR3 runs 15 residues. Germline V gene data show CDR1 as LGHNA and CDR2 as YSLEER. CDR3 amino acids: CASSQRGGVGDTQYF. In DNA, the CDR3 is TGCGCCAGCAGCCAAAGGGGGGGAGTGGGGGATACGCAGTATTTT.

The genes are TRBV12-5 and TRBJ2-3, with 15 bases lining up with TRBD2. This CDR3 spans 17 amino acids. In germline, CDR1 is LGHNT, CDR2 FRNRAP. V dropped 5 bases and J dropped 5; count of bases not matched to a gene: 8. CDR3 protein: CASGAPRTSGGVDTQYF. The CDR3 bases are TGTGCTAGTGGTGCACCTCGGACTAGCGGGGGGGTAGATACGCAGTATTTT.

The gene calls are TRBV2 and TRBJ2-7; D perhaps matches TRBD1 (6 bases). Trimming removed 2 bases from V and 0 bases from J, with 8 bases in between. The CDR3 has 14 residues. In germline, CDR1 is SNHLY, CDR2 FYNNEI. CDR3 bases: TGTGCCAGCAGTGAACAGGGGAACTCCTACGAGCAGTACTTC. Amino acid sequence: CASSEQGNSYEQYF.

The J gene is TRBJ1-1, the V gene TRBV9; D remains unclear. Trimming shortened V by 3 bases and J by 9 bases, and 21 bases separated the two germline ends. Germline V lookup: CDR1 SGDLS, CDR2 YYNGEE. CDR3 length: 15 amino acids. The CDR3 region has the DNA TGTGCCAGCAGCGAGCGGTCCCGGGATCCTGGGAAAGCTTTCTTT. Translated, it gives CASSERSRDPGKAFF.

V is TRBV6-6 and J is TRBJ2-2; TRBD2 agrees at 8 bases. J gave up 6 bases and V 6 bases, and 3 bases lay outside the gene matches. Germline V gene data show CDR1 as MNHNY and CDR2 as SVGAGI (reference sequence). The CDR3 is made up of 13 amino acids. The CDR3 region is CASRATSAGELFF. In DNA form, the CDR3 reads TGTGCCAGCAGGGCGACTAGCGCCGGGGAGCTGTTTTTT.

This chain's CDR3 is CASSLGSSGGTQETQYF. CDR3 in DNA: TGTGCCAGCAGCTTGGGATCTAGCGGGGGGACCCAAGAGACCCAGTACTTC. V is TRBV7-6 and J is TRBJ2-5; 11 bases map to TRBD2. CDR1 SGHVS and CDR2 FNYEAQ come from the germline V gene. The J segment lost 1 base and the V segment lost 3 bases, leaving 7 bases of the junction unmatched. This CDR3 contains 17 residues.

The chain links TRBV13 to TRBJ2-3; D is unclear. Trimming stripped 5 bases from V and 0 bases from J, with 15 bases between. The CDR3 spans 16 residues. Germline V lookup: CDR1 PRHDT, CDR2 FYEKMQ (reference sequence). Here the CDR3 reads CASSPPTGASTDTQYF. The CDR3 bases are TGTGCCAGCAGCCCACCCACCGGTGCTAGCACAGATACGCAGTATTTT.